This entry lists 7 T cell receptor beta chains sequenced from one sample in a study of blood T cell repertoires in COVID-19. Measured with immunoSEQ multiplex PCR; TCRdb has only the in-frame clones, and not every one. The sample yields 250,000 to 300,000 clones, over 85% seen once. The specimen sequenced was PBMCs or T cells enriched from blood (not recorded which). The receptors were gathered from a woman aged 60-70 years who had recovered from COVID-19.

V and J are TRBV28 and TRBJ1-1; tentatively, D is TRBD1 (5 bases). V was clipped by 3 bases and J by 0 bases, with 11 bases between them. The CDR3 runs 15 residues. From germline, CDR1 is MDHEN and CDR2 SYDVKM. CDR3 protein: CASSFHGGVNTEAFF. Written as DNA, the CDR3 is TGTGCCAGCAGTTTCCACGGGGGAGTGAACACTGAAGCTTTCTTT.

The CDR3, as DNA: TGTGCCAGCAGCCCCCAACCGGGAGCCCGTAGCGGCTACACCTTC. This gives the protein CASSPQPGARSGYTF. The V and J genes are TRBV7-2 and TRBJ1-2, with D hard to call. The length of the CDR3 is 15 residues. The germline gives CDR1 SGHTA, CDR2 FQGNSA. V lost 5 bases and J 8 bases, leaving 21 bases between the germline ends.

The CDR3 protein is CASSSDRVSGNTIYF. DNA for the CDR3: TGTGCCAGCAGTTCAGACAGGGTTTCTGGAAACACCATATATTTT. The chain recombines TRBV6-5 with TRBJ1-3; 7 bases are a match to TRBD1. With V trimmed by 4 bases and J by 1 base, 4 bases remained unmatched. Germline V gene sequence: CDR1 MNHEY, CDR2 SVGAGI. This CDR3 has 15 amino acids.

This rearrangement joins TRBV11-2 to TRBJ2-3, with D maybe TRBD2 (5 bases). This CDR3 is built from 16 residues. Germline assignment: CDR1 SGHAT and CDR2 FQNNGV. The V end was cut by 3 bases, the J end by 0 bases, with 13 bases between. CDR3 in amino acids: CASSFGLLASTDTQYF. In DNA form, the CDR3 reads TGTGCCAGCAGCTTCGGACTTCTAGCTAGCACAGATACGCAGTATTTT.

For the CDR3, the DNA is TGTGCCAGTAGTGACCTTATTGAAGGAGAGAAAGCTTTCTTT. It translates to CASSDLIEGEKAFF. The chain recombines TRBV19 with TRBJ1-1; D gene ambiguous. Between the trimmed V and J ends, which lost 5 bases and 9 bases, there was a span of 19 bases. This CDR3 comprises 14 residues. Germline V CDR1 and CDR2: LNHDA, SQIVND (reference sequence).

The V gene is TRBV10-3, the J gene TRBJ2-1, with D possibly TRBD2 on 5 matching bases. V was trimmed by 6 bases and J by 5 bases, leaving 17 bases between them. Germline V lookup: CDR1 ENHRY, CDR2 SYGVKD. The length of the CDR3 is 15 residues. The CDR3 coding sequence is TGTGCCATCAGGCCCCGGGGAGACCGCGACAATGAGCAGTTCTTC. Its protein is CAIRPRGDRDNEQFF.

This chain uses TRBV10-3 with TRBJ2-7, with a possible D match to TRBD1 (6 bases). The CDR3 has 15 residues. The V gene's germline CDR1 is ENHRY and CDR2 SYGVKD. V lost 1 base and J 2 bases, leaving 12 bases between the germline ends. The CDR3 DNA reads TGTGCCATCAGTGAGTACAGGGCAAAAACCTACGAGCAGTACTTC. This encodes CAISEYRAKTYEQYF.